This section outlines one TCR beta chain sequence together with its context. What this receptor recognizes is not known. A junction end diverges from the germline sequence, so it may reflect a read error. The CDR3 starts with the cysteine, ends with the phenylalanine, and has 14 residues. Only the CDR3 part of the read is kept: 42 bases, read in frame from the first base. CDR1 and CDR2 are read off the germline V gene as SQVTM and ANQGSEA. These data belong to a study of blood T cells in healthy people across ages (dated by TCRdb to about 2015). About the full investigation: Template switching captured roughly one uniquely barcoded TCR beta cDNA molecule per two T cells in model experiments. Four age groups were formed from the donors: young (average approximately 15 years), middle-aged (approximately 39), aged (62) and long-lived (more than 75). Age-related changes in TCR beta repertoire diversity were measured in the study by deep sequencing normalized with unique cDNA molecular identifiers. Two additional independent replicas of 1 million unique cDNA reads from the same blood draw were analyzed for two donors (one aged 18 to 29 and one aged 80 or older). To avoid experimental bias, donors of different ages were distributed randomly across sequencing lanes.

Receptors were amplified or captured by 5' RACE. These reads were obtained on an Illumina HiSeq 2500. A second roughly 6 to 12 cycle PCR used a sample-barcoded 5' primer and a J-beta primer mix. Each TCR beta cDNA molecule received a unique molecular identifier from a template-switch 5' adaptor carrying 12 random nucleotides. Each sample yielded at least 3 million CDR3-containing paired-end reads. First-strand cDNA synthesis was performed from all RNA using the Mint cDNA synthesis kit, with priming by a TRBC-specific oligonucleotide. Following uracil-DNA glycosylase treatment, a first 18-cycle PCR with universal primers M1SS and BC2_uni_R was performed on all cDNA. Per the authors' processing: For normalization, 1 million high-quality reads, each with a distinct molecular identifier, were randomly selected from each sample. Instead of being binned into consensus sequences, reads with shared molecular identifiers were discarded. MiTCR, set to a Q25 quality threshold and the strictest error-elimination algorithm, was used for CDR3 identification, clonotype clustering and error correction. A nonparametric unseen species model with Euler transformation was used to estimate lower-bound total TCR beta diversity. The public sequencing data were trimmed at Q25 with fastp and processed into clonotypes with MiXCR by TCRdb, which kept only in-frame beta chains. Rows with a matching CDR3 protein are joined into one entry that keeps the most common DNA and genes. The V and J calls reflect TCRdb's pipeline rather than the authors' work. The sample contains 650,000 to 800,000 distinct CDR3 sequences, about 42% of them found a single time. Of the sample, around 21% is held by the ten largest clones.

Donors were about 36 systemically healthy Caucasian individuals from Russia aged roughly 6 to 90 years. Roughly 10 milliliters of peripheral blood were drawn from each donor into EDTA-treated Vacutainer tubes. PBMCs were isolated by Ficoll-Paque density-gradient centrifugation, with at least 6 million obtained per sample. Total RNA was extracted from PBMCs with Trizol reagent, with at least 6 micrograms obtained per sample. The percentages of naive CD45RAhigh/CD27high T cells were determined by flow cytometry on a PBMC aliquot from every donor. What the study reported, not specific to this receptor: Compared with the aged group, the long-lived group had more naive CD4+ T cells, fewer expanded clones and increased TCR diversity, a pattern suggesting age selection. Observed TCR beta diversity per million T cells fell roughly linearly with age, and a significant reduction was already apparent by age about 36. Conclusive comparison of naive and antigen-experienced compartments was prevented by the profiling of bulk unsorted PBMCs. Because the CMV infection status of the donors was unknown, age-related changes in expanded clonotypes may potentially have been confounded. Estimates of total diversity based on one million sequenced T cells were considered lower bounds and underestimates. There was a strong correlation between observed TCR beta diversity and the percentage of naive T cells measured by flow cytometry.

This chain joins TRBV29-1 to TRBJ2-6, with TRBD1 as a weak D call on 6 bases. The TCR sequence derives from a man aged 60 to 75 in good health. The specimen was blood. CDR3 protein: CSVRTGSGANVPTF. The nucleotide sequence reads as follows: TGCAGCGTCCGTACAGGGTCTGGGGCCAACGTCCCGACTTTC. With the rest looked up from the reference TRBV29-1 and TRBJ2-6 genes rather than sequenced, the full variable domain is SAVISQKPSRDICQRGTSLTIQCQVDSQVTMMFWYRQQPGQSLTLIATANQGSEATYESGFVIDKFPISRPNLTFSTLTVSNMSPEDSSIYLCSVRTGSGANVPTFGAGSRLTVL.